This TCR beta chain was sequenced in a study of CXCR3-negative and CXCR3-positive naive CD8 T cells. Study results and limitations: CXCR3-positive naive cells had TRB CDR3s that were more hydrophobic than CXCR3-negative naive cells had. Comparison of naive subsets found surface CD5 to be comparable, and TCR strength was inferred on the basis of TRB CDR3 properties. Cryopreserved cells partially lost CXCR3 expression, and fresh PBMCs were used in most assays. Memory cells showed distinct TRBV-TRBJ patterns, while the two naive subsets matched.

The CDR3 has 13 residues. Per germline, CDR1 SGDLS and CDR2 YYNGEE. Comment on this clonotype: Its antigen is not known.

Sorts that each held 300,000 or so cells were run in triplicate for every CD8+ T cell subset. The TRB cDNA libraries were prepared by 5' RACE with UMI labels. Each CDR3 protein gets one entry in TCRdb, which reprocessed the 5' RACE reads and gives no DNA. This listing includes some 120,000 distinct CDR3 sequences. The TCR originated in a human donor in good health. Some clones in this sample may be carry-over from other donors' samples. Sequencing input: naive CXCR3+ CD8+ T cells from blood. Subset in this sample: CD45RO-CCR7+CD27+CD95- naive CD8+ T cells expressing CXCR3 (TNR3+). The rearrangement joins TRBV9 to TRBJ1-1; as DNA is missing, the TRBD1 call by TCRdb cannot be tested. The CDR3 protein is CASSVSGDTEAFF. The whole variable domain, filled in from reference TRBV9 and TRBJ1-1, reads DSGVTQTPKHLITATGQRVTLRCSPRSGDLSVYWYQQSLDQGLQFLIQYYNGEERAKGNILERFSAQQFPDLHSELNLSSLELGDSALYFCASSVSGDTEAFFGQGTRLTVV.